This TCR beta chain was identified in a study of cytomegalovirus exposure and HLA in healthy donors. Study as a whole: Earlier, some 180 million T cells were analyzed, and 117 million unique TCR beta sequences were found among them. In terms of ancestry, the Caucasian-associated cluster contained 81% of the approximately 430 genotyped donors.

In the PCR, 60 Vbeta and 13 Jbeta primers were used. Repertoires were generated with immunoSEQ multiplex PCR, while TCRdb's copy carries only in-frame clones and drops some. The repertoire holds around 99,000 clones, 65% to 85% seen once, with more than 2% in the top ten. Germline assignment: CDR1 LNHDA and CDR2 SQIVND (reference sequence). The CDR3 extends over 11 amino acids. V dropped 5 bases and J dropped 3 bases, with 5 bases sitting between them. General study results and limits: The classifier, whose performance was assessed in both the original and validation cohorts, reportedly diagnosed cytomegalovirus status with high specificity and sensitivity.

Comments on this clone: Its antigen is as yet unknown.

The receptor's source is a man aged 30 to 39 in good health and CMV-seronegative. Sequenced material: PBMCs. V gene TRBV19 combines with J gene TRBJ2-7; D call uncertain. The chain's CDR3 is CASSFNYEQYF. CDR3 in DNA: TGTGCCAGTAGTTTTAACTACGAGCAGTACTTC.